This is a list of T cell receptor beta chains from one sample in a study of Tregs in tolerant kidney transplant recipients. Method: immunoSEQ multiplex PCR; TCRdb's copy keeps in-frame clones and lacks some. The repertoire consists of fewer than 20,000 clones, with approximately 85% occurring once and the leading ten covering 2% to 2.5%. Specimen: Tregs from blood. Receptor source: a human donor in good health. The CDR3 runs from the conserved cysteine through the conserved F or W. The order of the fields is J gene, V gene, D gene, clone size, CDR3 protein, CDR3 DNA. D genes are given only for firm matches. Only part of the rows carry a size: once, few, many, or a class if the clone is expanded.

TRBJ2-7 | TRBV20-1 | - | - | CSAVSRGEQYF | TGCAGTGCCGTTTCGAGGGGCGAGCAGTACTTC
TRBJ1-2 | TRBV27 | - | - | CASSLRGRDGYGYTF | TGTGCCAGCAGTTTACGGGGACGCGATGGGTATGGCTACACCTTC
TRBJ2-7 | TRBV19 | TRBD2 | - | CASSAGLAGYYEQYF | TGTGCCAGTAGTGCGGGACTAGCGGGGTACTACGAGCAGTACTTC
TRBJ1-1 | TRBV11-3 | TRBD1 | - | CASSLNGTAKAFF | TGTGCCAGCAGCTTAAACGGGACAGCAAAAGCTTTCTTT
TRBJ2-3 | TRBV6-1 | TRBD2 | - | CASSLAGVRTDTQYF | TGTGCCAGTTCACTAGCGGGAGTACGGACAGATACGCAGTATTTT
TRBJ2-7 | TRBV7-8 | - | - | CASSLAPGATYEQYF | TGTGCCAGCAGCTTAGCGCCCGGGGCAACCTACGAGCAGTACTTC
TRBJ2-3 | TRBV30 | - | - | CAWSPIDTQYF | TGTGCCTGGAGTCCGATAGATACGCAGTATTTT
TRBJ2-1 | TRBV6-4 | - | - | CASSEGGGGEQFF | TGTGCCAGCAGTGAGGGAGGAGGAGGTGAGCAGTTCTTC
TRBJ2-7 | TRBV4-3 | - | - | CASSSTVGIEEQYF | TGCGCCAGCAGCTCGACAGTTGGGATAGAGGAGCAGTACTTC
TRBJ2-3 | TRBV11-1 | - | - | CASSPREGVSDTQYF | TGTGCCAGCAGCCCCCGTGAGGGAGTCTCAGATACGCAGTATTTT
TRBJ2-7 | TRBV5-4 | TRBD2 | - | CASSLRTSGSPEQYF | TGTGCCAGCAGCTTGAGGACTAGCGGGAGCCCCGAGCAGTACTTC
TRBJ2-7 | TRBV5-1 | TRBD1 | - | CASSSRDRSYEQYF | TGCGCCAGCAGCTCGCGGGACAGGTCCTACGAGCAGTACTTC
TRBJ2-5 | TRBV19 | - | few | CASSKDQETQYF | TGTGCCAGTAGTAAAGACCAAGAGACCCAGTACTTC
TRBJ1-2 | TRBV28 | - | - | CASSRTNYGYTF | TGTGCCAGCAGCCGGACGAACTATGGCTACACCTTC
TRBJ2-7 | TRBV5-4 | TRBD2 | - | CASSSSGSTSYEQYF | TGTGCCAGCAGCTCTAGCGGGAGTACGTCCTACGAGCAGTACTTC
TRBJ1-1 | TRBV7-2 | - | - | CASSQNTEAFF | TGTGCCAGCAGTCAGAACACTGAAGCTTTCTTT
TRBJ1-2 | TRBV19 | - | - | CASSMIGRRAHGYTF | TGTGCCAGTAGTATGATAGGTCGCAGGGCTCATGGCTACACCTTC
TRBJ1-3 | TRBV12-5 | - | - | CASGSGISGNTIYF | TGTGCTAGTGGTAGCGGGATATCTGGAAACACCATATATTTT
TRBJ2-7 | TRBV28 | - | - | CASTGTYEQYF | TGTGCCAGTACAGGGACCTACGAGCAGTACTTC
TRBJ1-2 | TRBV4-2 | - | - | CASSQDLASYGYTF | TGTGCCAGCAGCCAAGATCTAGCCAGCTATGGCTACACCTTC
TRBJ2-2 | TRBV4-1 | - | - | CASSQALATTGELFF | TGCGCCAGCAGCCAAGCGCTAGCCACCACCGGGGAGCTGTTTTTT
TRBJ2-6 | TRBV5-1 | - | - | CASSPRASGANVLTF | TGCGCCAGCAGCCCCAGGGCCTCTGGGGCCAACGTCCTGACTTTC
TRBJ2-5 | TRBV6-4 | - | - | CASSDSSGTQYF | TGTGCCAGCAGTGACTCGAGTGGGACCCAGTACTTC
TRBJ1-1 | TRBV18 | TRBD1 | once | CASSPSGTGYTEAFF | TGTGCCAGCTCACCGTCCGGGACAGGGTACACTGAAGCTTTCTTT
TRBJ1-1 | TRBV7-6 | - | - | CASSLVVNTEAFF | TGTGCCAGCAGCTTAGTAGTAAACACTGAAGCTTTCTTT
TRBJ1-1 | TRBV6-5 | - | medium-sized | CASSYGGGLSTEAFF | TGTGCCAGCAGTTACGGTGGGGGCCTGAGCACTGAAGCTTTCTTT
TRBJ1-2 | TRBV29-1 | - | - | CSVDDLQRGTF | TGCAGCGTTGATGATCTCCAACGGGGAACCTTC
TRBJ2-5 | TRBV7-2 | - | once | CASSLEGAREGETQYF | TGTGCCAGCAGCTTAGAAGGTGCACGAGAGGGTGAGACCCAGTACTTC
TRBJ1-4 | TRBV5-5 | - | - | CASSLYGMGNEKLFF | TGTGCCAGCAGCCTGTACGGGATGGGGAATGAAAAACTGTTTTTT
TRBJ2-2 | TRBV6-1 | - | - | CASSEILAWSGELFF | TGTGCCAGCAGTGAAATCCTAGCTTGGTCCGGGGAGCTGTTTTTT
TRBJ2-3 | TRBV15 | TRBD2 | - | CATNQRGVEDTQYF | TGTGCCACCAACCAGCGGGGGGTCGAAGATACGCAGTATTTT
TRBJ2-2 | TRBV10-3 | - | - | CAIKERNTGELFF | TGTGCCATCAAGGAGCGTAACACCGGGGAGCTGTTTTTT
TRBJ1-6 | TRBV2 | - | few | CASSEPLEVSPLHF | TGTGCCAGCAGTGAACCCTTGGAGGTGTCACCCCTCCACTTT
TRBJ2-7 | TRBV29-1 | TRBD2 | - | CSVGTSGGAGSFYEQYF | TGCAGCGTGGGGACTAGCGGGGGGGCCGGAAGCTTTTACGAGCAGTACTTC
TRBJ2-5 | TRBV5-8 | TRBD2 | - | CASSLGSTGRETQYF | TGTGCCAGCAGCTTGGGATCTACCGGGAGGGAGACCCAGTACTTC
TRBJ2-1 | TRBV7-2 | - | once | CASRRGGRQGNEQFF | TGTGCCAGTCGAAGGGGGGGGAGACAGGGCAATGAGCAGTTCTTC
TRBJ2-7 | TRBV5-6 | TRBD1 | - | CASSRQGREQYF | TGTGCCAGCAGTCGACAGGGAAGGGAGCAGTACTTC
TRBJ2-7 | TRBV10-3 | TRBD2 | - | CAISPGLADYEQYF | TGTGCCATCAGTCCGGGACTAGCCGACTACGAGCAGTACTTC
TRBJ1-3 | TRBV4-1 | - | - | CASSPHNGNTIYF | TGCGCCAGCAGCCCCCATAATGGAAACACCATATATTTT
TRBJ2-1 | TRBV5-4 | TRBD2 | - | CASSLSGLAPRKVF | TGTGCCAGCAGCTTGTCCGGACTAGCCCCTCGGAAGGTCTTC
TRBJ1-1 | TRBV14 | - | - | CASSQEWSRNEAFF | TGTGCCAGCAGCCAAGAATGGTCGAGAAACGAAGCTTTCTTT
TRBJ1-1 | TRBV18 | TRBD1 | - | CASAPGQADLPFF | TGTGCCAGCGCACCGGGACAGGCGGATTTGCCTTTCTTT
TRBJ1-3 | TRBV30 | - | - | CAWSSVPGNTIYF | TGTGCCTGGAGTAGTGTGCCTGGAAACACCATATATTTT
TRBJ1-3 | TRBV30 | TRBD1 | - | CAWRKRDRDSGNTIYF | TGTGCCTGGAGAAAAAGGGACAGGGACTCTGGAAACACCATATATTTT
TRBJ1-3 | TRBV7-2 | - | - | CASSWTGPSSGNTIYF | TGTGCCAGCAGCTGGACGGGACCGTCCTCTGGAAACACCATATATTTT
TRBJ2-1 | TRBV19 | TRBD1 | - | CASTKISLQGAVNNEQFF | TGTGCCAGTACCAAGATTAGCCTACAGGGGGCCGTGAACAATGAGCAGTTCTTC
TRBJ2-7 | TRBV5-1 | TRBD1 | few | CASSLRTGDSYEQYF | TGCGCCAGCAGCTTGAGGACAGGCGACTCCTACGAGCAGTACTTC
TRBJ1-6 | TRBV4-1 | - | - | CASSQDLRIYNSPLHF | TGCGCCAGCAGCCAAGATCTGCGTATTTATAATTCACCCCTCCACTTT
TRBJ1-2 | TRBV7-9 | - | - | CASSQQNYGYTF | TGTGCCAGCAGCCAACAGAACTATGGCTACACCTTC
TRBJ2-5 | TRBV29-1 | - | - | CSVAWNVGETQYF | TGCAGCGTTGCATGGAATGTGGGAGAGACCCAGTACTTC
TRBJ2-3 | TRBV18 | TRBD2 | - | CASSPLYLSGRGSDTQYF | TGTGCCAGCTCACCGCTTTACCTTAGCGGGAGAGGATCGGATACGCAGTATTTT
TRBJ1-1 | TRBV7-1 | - | - | CASSLYSGNTEAFF | TGTGCCAGCAGCTTGTACAGCGGGAACACTGAAGCTTTCTTT
TRBJ2-7 | TRBV6-1 | TRBD2 | - | CAGEISSGGGLGQYF | TGTGCCGGTGAAATCTCTAGCGGGGGAGGGCTGGGGCAGTACTTC
TRBJ2-3 | TRBV7-8 | TRBD2 | - | CASSLRSGMTDTQYF | TGTGCCAGCAGCTTACGTAGCGGGATGACAGATACGCAGTATTTT
TRBJ2-3 | TRBV15 | TRBD1 | once | CATSGDRDYSTDTQYF | TGTGCCACCAGCGGGGACAGGGATTATAGCACAGATACGCAGTATTTT
TRBJ2-3 | TRBV18 | - | - | CASSPPGPFEADTQYF | TGTGCCAGCTCACCCCCGGGCCCATTCGAGGCAGATACGCAGTATTTT